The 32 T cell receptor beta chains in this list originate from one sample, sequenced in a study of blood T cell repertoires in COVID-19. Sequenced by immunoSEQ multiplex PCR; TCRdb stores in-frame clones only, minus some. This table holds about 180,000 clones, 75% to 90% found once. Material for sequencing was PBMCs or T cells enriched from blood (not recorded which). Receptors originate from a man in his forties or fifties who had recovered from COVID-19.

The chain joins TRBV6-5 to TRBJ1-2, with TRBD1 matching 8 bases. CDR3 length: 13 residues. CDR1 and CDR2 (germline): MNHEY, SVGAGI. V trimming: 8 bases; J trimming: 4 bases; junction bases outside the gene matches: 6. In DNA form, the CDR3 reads TGTGCCAGCGGAACAGGGGGTGGCTATGGCTACACCTTC. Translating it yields CASGTGGGYGYTF.

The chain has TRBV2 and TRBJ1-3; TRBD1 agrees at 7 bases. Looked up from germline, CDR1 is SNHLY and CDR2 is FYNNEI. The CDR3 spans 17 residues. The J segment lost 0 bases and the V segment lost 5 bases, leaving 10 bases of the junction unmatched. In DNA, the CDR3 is TGTGCCAGCAGTAAGTTTGGGACAGCGAGCTCTGGAAACACCATATATTTT. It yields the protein CASSKFGTASSGNTIYF. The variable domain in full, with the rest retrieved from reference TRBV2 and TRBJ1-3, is EPEVTQTPSHQVTQMGQEVILRCVPISNHLYFYWYRQILGQKVEFLVSFYNNEISEKSEIFDDQFSVERPDGSNFTLKIRSTKLEDSAMYFCASSKFGTASSGNTIYFGEGSWLTVV.

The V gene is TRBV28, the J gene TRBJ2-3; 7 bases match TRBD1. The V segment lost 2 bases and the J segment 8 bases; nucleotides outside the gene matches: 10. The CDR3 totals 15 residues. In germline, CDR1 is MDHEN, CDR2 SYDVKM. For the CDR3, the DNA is TGTGCCAGCAGTTTAACCCAAGGGGGCGTGGGTACGCAGTATTTT. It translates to CASSLTQGGVGTQYF.

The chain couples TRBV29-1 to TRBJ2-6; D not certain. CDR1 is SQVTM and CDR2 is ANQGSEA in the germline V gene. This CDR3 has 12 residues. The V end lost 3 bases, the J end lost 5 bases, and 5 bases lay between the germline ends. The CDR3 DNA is TGCAGCGTTGAGGGCAGGGCCAACGTCCTGACTTTC. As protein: CSVEGRANVLTF.

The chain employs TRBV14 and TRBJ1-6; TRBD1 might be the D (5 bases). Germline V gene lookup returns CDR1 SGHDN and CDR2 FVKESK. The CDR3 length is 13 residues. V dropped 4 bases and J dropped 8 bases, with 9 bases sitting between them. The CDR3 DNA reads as TGTGCCAGCAGCCGAATCAGGGATTCACCCCTCCACTTT. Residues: CASSRIRDSPLHF.

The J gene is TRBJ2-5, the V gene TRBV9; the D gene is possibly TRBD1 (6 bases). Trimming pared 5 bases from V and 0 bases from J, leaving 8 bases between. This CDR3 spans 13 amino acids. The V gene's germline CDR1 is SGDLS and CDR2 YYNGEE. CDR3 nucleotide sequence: TGTGCCAGCAGTACAGGGTACCAAGAGACCCAGTACTTC. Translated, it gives CASSTGYQETQYF.

The chain's CDR3 is CASSHQRTGNNSPLHF. The CDR3, as DNA: TGCGCCAGCAGCCATCAACGCACGGGGAACAATTCACCCCTCCACTTT. The rearrangement joins TRBV5-1 to TRBJ1-6; D unresolved. Trimming left V 4 bases short and J 7 bases short, with 18 bases between. The CDR3 consists of 16 residues. Germline V lookup: CDR1 SGHRS, CDR2 YFSETQ.

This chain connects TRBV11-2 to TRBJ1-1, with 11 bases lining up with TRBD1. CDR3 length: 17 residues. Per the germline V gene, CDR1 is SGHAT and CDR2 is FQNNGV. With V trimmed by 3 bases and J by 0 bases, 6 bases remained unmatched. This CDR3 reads CASSFWGQGVLNTEAFF. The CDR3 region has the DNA TGTGCCAGCAGCTTTTGGGGACAGGGGGTTTTGAACACTGAAGCTTTCTTT.

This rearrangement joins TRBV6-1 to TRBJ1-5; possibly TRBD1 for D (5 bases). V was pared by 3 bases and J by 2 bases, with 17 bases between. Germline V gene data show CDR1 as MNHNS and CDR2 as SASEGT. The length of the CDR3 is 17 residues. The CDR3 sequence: CASSDQVAGGGNQPQHF. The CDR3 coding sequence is TGTGCCAGCAGTGACCAGGTGGCTGGAGGGGGCAATCAGCCCCAGCATTTT.

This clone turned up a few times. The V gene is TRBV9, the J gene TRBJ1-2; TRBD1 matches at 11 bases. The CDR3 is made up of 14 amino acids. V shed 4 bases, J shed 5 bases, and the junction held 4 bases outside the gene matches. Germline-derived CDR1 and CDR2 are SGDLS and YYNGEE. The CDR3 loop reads CASSMGQGEYGYTF. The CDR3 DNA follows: TGTGCCAGCAGCATGGGACAGGGGGAGTATGGCTACACCTTC.

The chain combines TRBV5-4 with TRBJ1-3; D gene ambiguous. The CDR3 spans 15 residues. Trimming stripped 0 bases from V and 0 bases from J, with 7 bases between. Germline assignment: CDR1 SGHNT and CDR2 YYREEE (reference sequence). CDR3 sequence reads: CASSLGQHSGNTIYF. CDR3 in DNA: TGTGCCAGCAGCTTGGGACAACACTCTGGAAACACCATATATTTT.

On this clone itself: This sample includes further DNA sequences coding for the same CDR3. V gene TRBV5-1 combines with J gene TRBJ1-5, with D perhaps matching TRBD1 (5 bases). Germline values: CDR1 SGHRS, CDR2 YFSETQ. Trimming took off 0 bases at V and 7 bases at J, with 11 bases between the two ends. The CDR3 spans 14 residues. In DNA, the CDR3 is TGCGCCAGCAGCTTGGGGGGCCCCGCGCAGCCCCAGCATTTT. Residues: CASSLGGPAQPQHF.

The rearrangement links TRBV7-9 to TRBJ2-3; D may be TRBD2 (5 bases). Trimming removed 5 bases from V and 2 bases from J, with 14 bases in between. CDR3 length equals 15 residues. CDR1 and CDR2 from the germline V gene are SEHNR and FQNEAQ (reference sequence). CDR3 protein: CASSIREQLTDTQYF. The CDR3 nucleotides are TGTGCCAGCAGCATCCGGGAACAGCTCACAGATACGCAGTATTTT.

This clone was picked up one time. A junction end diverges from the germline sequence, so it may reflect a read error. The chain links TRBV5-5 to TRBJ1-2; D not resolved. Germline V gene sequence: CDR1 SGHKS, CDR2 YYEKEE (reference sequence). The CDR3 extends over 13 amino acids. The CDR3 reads CASSPGAAAGSGF. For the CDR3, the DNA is TGTGCCAGCAGCCCCGGAGCGGCAGCGGGGTCCGGCTTC.

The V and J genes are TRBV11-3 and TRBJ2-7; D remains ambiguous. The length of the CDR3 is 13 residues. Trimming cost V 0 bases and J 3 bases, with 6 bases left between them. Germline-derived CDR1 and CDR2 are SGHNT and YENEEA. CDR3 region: CASSLDSNYEQYF. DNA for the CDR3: TGTGCCAGCAGCTTAGATAGCAACTACGAGCAGTACTTC. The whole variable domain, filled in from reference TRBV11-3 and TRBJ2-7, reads EAGVVQSPRYKIIEKKQPVAFWCNPISGHNTLYWYLQNLGQGPELLIRYENEEAVDDSQLPKDRFSAERLKGVDSTLKIQPAELGDSAVYLCASSLDSNYEQYFGPGTRLTVT.

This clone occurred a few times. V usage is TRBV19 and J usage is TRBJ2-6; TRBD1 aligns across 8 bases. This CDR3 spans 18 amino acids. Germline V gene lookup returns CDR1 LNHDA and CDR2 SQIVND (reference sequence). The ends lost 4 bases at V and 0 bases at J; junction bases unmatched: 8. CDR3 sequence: CASSKGAQGDSGANVLTF. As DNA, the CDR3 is TGTGCCAGTAGTAAAGGCGCACAGGGGGACTCTGGGGCCAACGTCCTGACTTTC.

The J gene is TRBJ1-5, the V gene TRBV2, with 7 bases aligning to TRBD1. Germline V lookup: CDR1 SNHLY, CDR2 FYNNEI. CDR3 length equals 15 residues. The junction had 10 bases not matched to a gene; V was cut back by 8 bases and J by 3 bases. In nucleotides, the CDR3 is TGTGCCAGCGCCAGAACCAGGGGGGACAATCAGCCCCAGCATTTT. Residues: CASARTRGDNQPQHF.

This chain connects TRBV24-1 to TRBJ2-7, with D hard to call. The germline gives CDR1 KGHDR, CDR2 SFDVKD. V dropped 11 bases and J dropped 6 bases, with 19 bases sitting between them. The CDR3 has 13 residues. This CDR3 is CAKLVVNASEQYF. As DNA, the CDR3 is TGTGCCAAACTTGTGGTGAATGCGTCCGAGCAGTACTTC.

Here the CDR3 reads CASSLYRAETQYF. For the CDR3, the DNA is TGTGCCAGCAGCCTCTACAGGGCAGAGACCCAGTACTTC. This sequence joins TRBV5-6 and TRBJ2-5; TRBD1 is a possible D gene (6 bases). The CDR3 sequence is 13 residues long. V shed 4 bases and J shed 4 bases, with 11 bases lying between them. Germline values: CDR1 SGHDT, CDR2 YYEEEE.

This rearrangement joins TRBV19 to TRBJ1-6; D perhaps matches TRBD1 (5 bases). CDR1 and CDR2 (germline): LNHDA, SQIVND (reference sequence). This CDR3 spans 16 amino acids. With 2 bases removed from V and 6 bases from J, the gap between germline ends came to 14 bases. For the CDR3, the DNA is TGTGCCAGTAGTATATTGAGCGGGACCTTTAATTCACCCCTCCACTTT. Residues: CASSILSGTFNSPLHF.

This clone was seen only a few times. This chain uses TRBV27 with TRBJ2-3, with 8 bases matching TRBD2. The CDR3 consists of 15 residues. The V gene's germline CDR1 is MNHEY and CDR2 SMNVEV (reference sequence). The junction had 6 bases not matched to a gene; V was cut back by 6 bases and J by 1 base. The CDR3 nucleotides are TGTGCCAGCAGATTCCCGGGACTAGGCACAGATACGCAGTATTTT. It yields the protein CASRFPGLGTDTQYF.

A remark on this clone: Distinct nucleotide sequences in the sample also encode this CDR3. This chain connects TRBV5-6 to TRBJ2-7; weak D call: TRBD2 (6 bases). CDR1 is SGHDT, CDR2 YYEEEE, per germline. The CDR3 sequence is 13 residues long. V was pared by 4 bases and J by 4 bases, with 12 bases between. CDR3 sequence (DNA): TGTGCCAGCAGCCCGGCTGGGGGGTACGAGCAGTACTTC. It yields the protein CASSPAGGYEQYF. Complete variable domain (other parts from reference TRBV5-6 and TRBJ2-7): DAGVTQSPTHLIKTRGQQVTLRCSPKSGHDTVSWYQQALGQGPQFIFQYYEEEERQRGNFPDRFSGHQFPNYSSELNVNALLLGDSALYLCASSPAGGYEQYFGPGTRLTVT.

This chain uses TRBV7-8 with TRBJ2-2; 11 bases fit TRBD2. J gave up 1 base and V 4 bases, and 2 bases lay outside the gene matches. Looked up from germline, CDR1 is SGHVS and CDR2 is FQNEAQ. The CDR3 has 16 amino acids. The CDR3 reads CASSSGLAGNTGELFF. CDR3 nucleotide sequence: TGTGCCAGCAGCTCCGGACTAGCGGGGAACACCGGGGAGCTGTTTTTT.

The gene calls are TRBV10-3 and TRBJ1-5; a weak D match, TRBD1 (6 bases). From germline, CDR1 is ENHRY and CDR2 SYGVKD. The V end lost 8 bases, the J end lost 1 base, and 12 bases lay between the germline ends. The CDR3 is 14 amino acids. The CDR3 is CAIGRGFSNQPQHF. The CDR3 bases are TGTGCCATCGGGAGGGGGTTCAGCAATCAGCCCCAGCATTTT.

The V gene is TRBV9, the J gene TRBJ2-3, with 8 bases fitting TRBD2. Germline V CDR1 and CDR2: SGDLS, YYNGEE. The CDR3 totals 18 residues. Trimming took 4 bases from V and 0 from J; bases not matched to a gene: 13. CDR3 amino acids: CASSSPGLGRPSTDTQYF. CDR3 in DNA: TGTGCCAGCAGCTCCCCGGGACTAGGACGACCTAGCACAGATACGCAGTATTTT.

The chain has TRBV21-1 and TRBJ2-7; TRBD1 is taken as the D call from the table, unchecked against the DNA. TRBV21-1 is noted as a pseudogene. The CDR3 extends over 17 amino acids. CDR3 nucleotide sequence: TGTGCCAGCAGCACAGCTTTAAGGCAGGGGGACTTCTACGAGCAGTACTTC. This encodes CASSTALRQGDFYEQYF.

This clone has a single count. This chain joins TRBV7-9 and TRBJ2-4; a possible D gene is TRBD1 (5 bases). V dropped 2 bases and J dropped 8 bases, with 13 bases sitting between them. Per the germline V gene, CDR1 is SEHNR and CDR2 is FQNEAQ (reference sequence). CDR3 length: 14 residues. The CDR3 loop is CASSLRSEGDIQYF. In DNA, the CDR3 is TGTGCCAGCAGCTTACGATCGGAAGGGGACATTCAGTACTTC.

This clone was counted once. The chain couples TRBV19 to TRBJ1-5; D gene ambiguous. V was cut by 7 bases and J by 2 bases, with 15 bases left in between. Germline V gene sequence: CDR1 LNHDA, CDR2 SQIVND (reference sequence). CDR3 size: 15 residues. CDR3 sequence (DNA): TGTGCCAGTACCCCTGACCCCCGGGGCAATCAGCCCCAGCATTTT. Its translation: CASTPDPRGNQPQHF. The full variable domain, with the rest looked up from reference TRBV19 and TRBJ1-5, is DGGITQSPKYLFRKEGQNVTLSCEQNLNHDAMYWYRQDPGQGLRLIYYSQIVNDFQKGDIAEGYSVSREKKESFPLTVTSAQKNPTAFYLCASTPDPRGNQPQHFGDGTRLSIL.

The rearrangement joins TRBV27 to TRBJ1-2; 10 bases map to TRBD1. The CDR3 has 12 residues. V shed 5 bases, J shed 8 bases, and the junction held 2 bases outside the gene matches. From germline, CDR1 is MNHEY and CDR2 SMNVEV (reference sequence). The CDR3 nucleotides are TGTGCCAGCAGTGACAGGGGGCGGGGCTACACCTTC. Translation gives CASSDRGRGYTF.

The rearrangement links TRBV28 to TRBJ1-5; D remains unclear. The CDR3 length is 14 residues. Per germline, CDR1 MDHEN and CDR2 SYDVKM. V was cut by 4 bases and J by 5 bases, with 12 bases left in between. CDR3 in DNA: TGTGCCAGCAGTTCTGTGTCCCGCGATCAGCCCCAGCATTTT. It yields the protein CASSSVSRDQPQHF.

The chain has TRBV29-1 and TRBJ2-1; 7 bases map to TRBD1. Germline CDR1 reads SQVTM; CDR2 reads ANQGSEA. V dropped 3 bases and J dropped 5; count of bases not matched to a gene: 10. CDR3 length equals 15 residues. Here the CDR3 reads CSVDPTGPPNNEQFF. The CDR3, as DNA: TGCAGCGTTGACCCGACAGGGCCGCCGAACAATGAGCAGTTCTTC.

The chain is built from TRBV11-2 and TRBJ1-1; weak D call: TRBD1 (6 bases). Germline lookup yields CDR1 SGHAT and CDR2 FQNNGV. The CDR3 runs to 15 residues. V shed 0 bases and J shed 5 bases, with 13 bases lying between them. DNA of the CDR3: TGTGCCAGCAGCTTAGAGGGCAGGGGAACTACTGAAGCTTTCTTT. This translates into CASSLEGRGTTEAFF.